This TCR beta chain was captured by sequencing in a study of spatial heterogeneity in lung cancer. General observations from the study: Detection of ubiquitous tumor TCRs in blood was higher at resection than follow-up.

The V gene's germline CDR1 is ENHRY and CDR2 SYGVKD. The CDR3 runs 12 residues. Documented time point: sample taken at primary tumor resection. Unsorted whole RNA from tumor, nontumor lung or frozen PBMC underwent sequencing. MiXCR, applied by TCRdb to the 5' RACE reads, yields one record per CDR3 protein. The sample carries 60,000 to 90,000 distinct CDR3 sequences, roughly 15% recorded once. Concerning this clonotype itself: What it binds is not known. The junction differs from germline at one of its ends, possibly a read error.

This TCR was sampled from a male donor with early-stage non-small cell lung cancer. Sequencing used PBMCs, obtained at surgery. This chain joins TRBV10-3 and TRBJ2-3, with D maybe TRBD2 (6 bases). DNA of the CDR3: TGTGCCACAGCCGGGAGCATAGATACGCAGTATTTT. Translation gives CATAGSIDTQYF.